This T cell receptor (beta chain) was observed in a study of blood T cell repertoires in COVID-19. Germline loops: CDR1 MNHEY, CDR2 SVGAGI. This CDR3 region has 15 residues. V dropped 3 bases and J dropped 6 bases, with 17 bases sitting between them. In the authors' methods: Estimates of nucleated cell counts were drawn from the amplification of reference gene primers. Using immunoSEQ multiplex PCR, the repertoire was profiled, and TCRdb retains in-frame clones only, with some absent. The D gene and trimming were derived from the DNA, and the V and J assignments and clone size from that table. Found here are around 250,000 clones, 85% to 90% of them singletons; the top ten hold 3.6%.

The origin of this receptor is a man between 18 and 35 years old with active or convalescent COVID-19. The chain combines TRBV6-5 with TRBJ1-2, with D possibly matching TRBD1 (6 bases). The sequencing sample was made of peripheral blood. CDR3 loop: CASSYRQEAVNGYTF. DNA of the CDR3: TGTGCCAGCAGTTATAGACAGGAGGCTGTTAATGGCTACACCTTC.